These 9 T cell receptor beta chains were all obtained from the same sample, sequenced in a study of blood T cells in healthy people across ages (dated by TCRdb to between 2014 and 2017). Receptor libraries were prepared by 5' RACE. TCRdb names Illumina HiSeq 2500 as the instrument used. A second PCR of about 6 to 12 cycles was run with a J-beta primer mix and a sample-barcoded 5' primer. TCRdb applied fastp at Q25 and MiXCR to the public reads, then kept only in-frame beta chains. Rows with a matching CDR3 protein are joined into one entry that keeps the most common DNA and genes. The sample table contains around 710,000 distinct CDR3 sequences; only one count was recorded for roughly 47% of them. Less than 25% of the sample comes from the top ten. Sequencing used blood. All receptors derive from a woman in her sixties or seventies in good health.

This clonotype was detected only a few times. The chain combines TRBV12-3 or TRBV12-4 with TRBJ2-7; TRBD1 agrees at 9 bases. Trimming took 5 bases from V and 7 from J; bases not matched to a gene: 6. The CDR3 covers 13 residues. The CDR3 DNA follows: TGTGCCAGCAGTACAGGGGGCTTAAGGGAGCAGTACTTC. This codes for CASSTGGLREQYF.

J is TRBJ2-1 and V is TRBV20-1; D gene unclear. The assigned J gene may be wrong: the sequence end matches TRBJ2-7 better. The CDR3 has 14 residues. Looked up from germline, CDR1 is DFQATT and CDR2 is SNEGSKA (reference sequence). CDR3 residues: CSARAASSYNEQYF. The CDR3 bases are TGCAGTGCTAGAGCGGCAAGCTCCTACAATGAGCAGTACTTC.

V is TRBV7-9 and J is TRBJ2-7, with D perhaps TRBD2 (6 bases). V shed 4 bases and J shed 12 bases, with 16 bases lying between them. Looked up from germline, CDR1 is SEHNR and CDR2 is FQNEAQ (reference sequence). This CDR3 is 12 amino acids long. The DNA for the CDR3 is TGTGCCAGCAGCTCATCACGGGAGAAGGTGTACTTC. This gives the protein CASSSSREKVYF.

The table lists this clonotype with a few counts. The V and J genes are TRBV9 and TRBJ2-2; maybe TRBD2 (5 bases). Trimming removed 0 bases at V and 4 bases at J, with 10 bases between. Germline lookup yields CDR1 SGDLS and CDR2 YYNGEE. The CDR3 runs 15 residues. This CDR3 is CASSVAEEGTGELFF. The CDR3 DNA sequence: TGTGCCAGCAGCGTAGCTGAAGAGGGCACCGGGGAGCTGTTTTTT.

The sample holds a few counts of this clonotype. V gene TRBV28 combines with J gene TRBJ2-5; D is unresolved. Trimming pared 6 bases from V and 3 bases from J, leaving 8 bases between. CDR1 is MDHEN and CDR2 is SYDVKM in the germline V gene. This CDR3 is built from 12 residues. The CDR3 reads CASRVEEETQYF. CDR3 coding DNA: TGTGCCAGCAGGGTCGAAGAAGAGACCCAGTACTTC.

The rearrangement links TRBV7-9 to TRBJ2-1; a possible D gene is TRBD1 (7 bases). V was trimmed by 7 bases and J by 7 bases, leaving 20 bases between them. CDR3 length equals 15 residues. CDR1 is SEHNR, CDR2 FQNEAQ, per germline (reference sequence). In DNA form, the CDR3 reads TGTGCCAGCACCAGGGGGGACTTCTCTGGGAATGAGCAGTTCTTC. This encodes CASTRGDFSGNEQFF. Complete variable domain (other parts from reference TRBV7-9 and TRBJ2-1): DTGVSQNPRHKITKRGQNVTFRCDPISEHNRLYWYRQTLGQGPEFLTYFQNEAQLEKSRLLSDRFSAERPKGSFSTLEIQRTEQGDSAMYLCASTRGDFSGNEQFFGPGTRLTVL.

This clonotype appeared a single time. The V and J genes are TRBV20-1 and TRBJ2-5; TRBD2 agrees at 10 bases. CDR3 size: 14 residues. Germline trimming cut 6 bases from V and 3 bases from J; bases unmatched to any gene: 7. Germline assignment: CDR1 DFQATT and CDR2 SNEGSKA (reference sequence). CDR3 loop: CSASQLAGKETQYF. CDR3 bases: TGCAGTGCCAGTCAACTAGCGGGGAAAGAGACCCAGTACTTC.

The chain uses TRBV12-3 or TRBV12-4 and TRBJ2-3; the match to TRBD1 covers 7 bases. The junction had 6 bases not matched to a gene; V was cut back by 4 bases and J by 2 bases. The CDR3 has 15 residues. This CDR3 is CASSYTGDHTDTQYF. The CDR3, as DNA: TGTGCCAGCAGTTATACAGGGGATCACACAGATACGCAGTATTTT.

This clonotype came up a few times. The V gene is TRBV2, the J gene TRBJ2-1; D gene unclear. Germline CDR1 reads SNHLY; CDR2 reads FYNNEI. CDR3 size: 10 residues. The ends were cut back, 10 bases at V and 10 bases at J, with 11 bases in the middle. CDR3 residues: CATSVGEQFF. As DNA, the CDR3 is TGTGCCACCTCTGTTGGAGAGCAGTTCTTC.